This T cell receptor beta chain is drawn from a study of T cells in Graves' hyperthyroidism and ophthalmopathy. Background on the study: Staff took peripheral blood when the initial diagnosis was made, before any treatment began. Overall study findings and caveats: Most clonotypes expanded in the thyroid (above 0.001) were also present in blood. In the analysis, a 13 V-J model separated ophthalmopathy from stable hyperthyroidism.

What was amplified from RNA transcripts were TCR beta CDR3 regions. When the TCR CDR3 underwent first-round RT-PCR, the HTBI primer set was used. TCRdb re-called the multiplex PCR reads with MiXCR, one entry per CDR3 protein. The sample has about 290,000 distinct CDR3 sequences; 12% to 15% are singletons. Patients with uncontrolled infections, other autoimmune diseases, pregnancy or lactation were excluded. In this sample, this clonotype turned up many times. The antigen is unknown. The V end was cut by 1 base, the J end by 8 bases, with 15 bases between. The CDR3 runs to 14 residues. Germline assignment: CDR1 SGHDT and CDR2 YYEEEE.

The sample consisted of blood. The genes are TRBV5-6 and TRBJ1-2; D call uncertain. This clonotype was sampled from a woman aged 40 to 49 with Graves' hyperthyroidism. Here the CDR3 reads CASSLLVGVKGYTF. CDR3 sequence (DNA): TGTGCCAGCAGCTTGTTGGTCGGGGTTAAGGGCTACACCTTC. Supplemented by reference TRBV5-6 and TRBJ1-2, the full variable domain reads DAGVTQSPTHLIKTRGQQVTLRCSPKSGHDTVSWYQQALGQGPQFIFQYYEEEERQRGNFPDRFSGHQFPNYSSELNVNALLLGDSALYLCASSLLVGVKGYTFGSGTRLTVV.